The entry below gives a single T cell receptor beta chain sequence along with its context. One end of the junction fails to match germline, which may point to a read error. The CDR3 covers 15 residues. CDR1 is SNHLY, CDR2 FYNNEI, per germline. The sample originates from a study of control samples from healthy donors and cancer patients. Method: immunoSEQ multiplex PCR; TCRdb's copy keeps in-frame clones and lacks some. The data show 90,000 to 95,000 clones, around four fifths seen once. The genes are TRBV2 and TRBJ1-3; 9 bases align to TRBD1. The clonotype originates from a man aged 25-45 years in good health. What was sequenced was blood. CDR3 sequence reads: CASTEAGTGKNTIYF. The CDR3 nucleotides read TGTGCCAGCACTGAAGCCGGGACAGGGAAAAACACCATATATTTT.